This TCR beta chain stems from a study of cytomegalovirus exposure and HLA in healthy donors. Despite likely unrecorded immune exposures, the donors were nominally healthy at the time of sampling. PCR used 60 Vbeta primers and 13 Jbeta primers. Only in-frame clones appear in the TCRdb table, and some are missing; sequencing was by immunoSEQ multiplex PCR. This sample carries approximately 190,000 clones, roughly nine tenths of them seen once, and the ten largest clones take around 1%. This TCR was recovered from a boy aged 2 to 10 in good health and CMV-seronegative. Specimen: PBMCs.

CDR3 bases: TGTGCCAGCAGCCTCACCCTTGGAAGGAGCACCGGGGAGCTGTTTTTT. It codes for CASSLTLGRSTGELFF. The chain couples TRBV7-2 to TRBJ2-2; the D is unclear. The CDR3 covers 16 residues. Germline loops: CDR1 SGHTA, CDR2 FQGNSA. Trimming removed 5 bases at V and 4 bases at J, with 17 bases between.